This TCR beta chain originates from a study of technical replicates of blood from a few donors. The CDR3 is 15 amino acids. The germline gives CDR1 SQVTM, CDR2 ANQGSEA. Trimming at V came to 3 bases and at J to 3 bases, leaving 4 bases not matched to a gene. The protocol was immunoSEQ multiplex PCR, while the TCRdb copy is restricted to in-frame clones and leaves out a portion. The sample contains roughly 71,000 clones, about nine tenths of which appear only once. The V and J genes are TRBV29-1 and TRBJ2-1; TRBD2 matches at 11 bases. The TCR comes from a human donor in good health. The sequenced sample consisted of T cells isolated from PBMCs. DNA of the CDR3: TGCAGCGTTGAGGGACTAGCGGACTACTACAATGAGCAGTTCTTC. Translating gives CSVEGLADYYNEQFF.